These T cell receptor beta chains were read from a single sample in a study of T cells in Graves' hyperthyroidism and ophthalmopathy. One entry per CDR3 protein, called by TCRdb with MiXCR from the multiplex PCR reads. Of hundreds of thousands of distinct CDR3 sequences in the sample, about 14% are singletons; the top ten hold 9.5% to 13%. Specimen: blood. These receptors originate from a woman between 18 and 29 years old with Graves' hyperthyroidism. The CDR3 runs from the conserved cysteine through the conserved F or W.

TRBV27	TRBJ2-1	CASSLSWNNEQFF
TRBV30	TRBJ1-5	CAWSPDRIYSNQPQHF
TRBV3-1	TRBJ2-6	CASSQPGLGANVLTF
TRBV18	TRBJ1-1	CASSGRSEAFF
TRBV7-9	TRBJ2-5	CASSRGYREVGQETQYF
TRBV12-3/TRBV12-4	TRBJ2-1	CASTLTSGSYNEQFF
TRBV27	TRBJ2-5	CASSLVRQGETRYF
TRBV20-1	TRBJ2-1	CSARGGSGREIYNEQFF
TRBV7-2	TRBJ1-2	CASSPEFQGASGYTF
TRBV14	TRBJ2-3	CASSQADRRDTQYF
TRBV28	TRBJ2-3	CASSLSGSPDTQYF
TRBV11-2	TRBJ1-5	CASSLDHWQPQHF
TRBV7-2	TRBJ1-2	CASSHTRGGVQGYTF
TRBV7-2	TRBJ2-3	CASLTGAPPWDTQYF
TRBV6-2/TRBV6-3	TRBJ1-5	CASSGDRALNQPQHF
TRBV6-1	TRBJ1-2	CASSEAPGRGGDGYTF
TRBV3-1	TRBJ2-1	CASSQRDGKQFF
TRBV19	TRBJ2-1	CASSIRGSVYNEQFF
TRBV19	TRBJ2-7	CASSTGTGLSYEQYF
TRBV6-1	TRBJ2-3	CASLSGSPSTDTQYF
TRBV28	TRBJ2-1	CASSFLPSSSYNEQFF
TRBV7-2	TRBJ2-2	CASTLLSRELFF
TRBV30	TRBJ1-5	CAWNTGDNQPQHF
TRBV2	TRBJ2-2	CASSEPGLADTGELFF
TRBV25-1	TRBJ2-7	CASSEIGQRGEQYF
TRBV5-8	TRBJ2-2	CASSLESDNTGELFF
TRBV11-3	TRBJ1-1	CASSPGRRSSMNTEAFF
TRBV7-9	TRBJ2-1	CASSLTLGLGGINEQFF
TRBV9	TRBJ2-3	CASSVAGGGIDTQYF
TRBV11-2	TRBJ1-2	CASSAYGGGYTF
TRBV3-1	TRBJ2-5	CASSQEFTGQETQYF
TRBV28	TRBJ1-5	CASSLRFSGGDQPQHF
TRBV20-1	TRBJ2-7	CSARLAGVSEQYF
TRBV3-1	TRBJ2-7	CASSPWDRETGEQYF
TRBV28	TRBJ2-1	CASTIGLAGGPPYNEQFF
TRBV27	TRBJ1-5	CASARIDSNQPQHF
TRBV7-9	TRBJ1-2	CASSLRGRDYGYTF
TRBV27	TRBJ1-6	CASSLAVRNSPLHF
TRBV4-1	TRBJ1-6	CASSQDYGGGYSPLHF
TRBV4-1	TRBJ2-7	CASSSGTGEQYF
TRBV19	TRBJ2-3	CASSPRIGDTQYF
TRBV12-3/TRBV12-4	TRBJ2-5	CASSRNGGQETQYF
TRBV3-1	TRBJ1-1	CASSHGQGKAFF
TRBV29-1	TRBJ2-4	CSVDDRTFSKIAKNIQYF
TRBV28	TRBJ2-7	CASSNAGYEQYF
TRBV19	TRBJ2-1	CASRQAGNNEQFF
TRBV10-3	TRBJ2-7	CAISSGQGSEQYF
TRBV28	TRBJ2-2	CASSFPGANTGELFF
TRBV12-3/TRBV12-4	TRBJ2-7	CASSLARTRTSYEQYF
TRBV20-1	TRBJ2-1	CSARAPSGSYNEQFF
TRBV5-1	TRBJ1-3	CASGLSLTSSGNTIYF
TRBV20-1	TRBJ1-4	CSAREGDRWGATTNEKLFF
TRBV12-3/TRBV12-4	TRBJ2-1	CASSFRWGAYNEQFF